The T cell receptor beta chain described here comes from a study of Graves' ophthalmopathy and Graves' hyperthyroidism (dated by TCRdb to 2016 to 2019). Notes on the research overall: A patient counted as having stable hyperthyroidism if there was no progression to ophthalmopathy within 18 months of follow-up. In total, some 140 blood samples were TCR-sequenced: 40 to 45 ophthalmopathy, some 72 hyperthyroidism and roughly 17 hyperthyroidism-to-ophthalmopathy patients. An independent validation cohort comprised 18 hyperthyroidism patients and over 15 patients who later progressed from hyperthyroidism to ophthalmopathy. To explore V-J signatures that separate ophthalmopathy from hyperthyroidism, a discovery set of about 98 patients was enrolled, consisting of about 41 with ophthalmopathy and 55 to 65 with stable hyperthyroidism. In six hyperthyroidism patients, T-cell repertoires of thyroid tissue and blood were compared. The study used TCR beta repertoire signatures to distinguish Graves' ophthalmopathy from Graves' hyperthyroidism and to predict progression to ophthalmopathy. Following sample collection, hyperthyroidism patients were given methimazole at a starting dose of 30 mg daily, and ophthalmopathy patients were given high-dose intravenous methylprednisolone. The research as a whole found: The 13-signature model separated ophthalmopathy from stable hyperthyroidism with approximately 90% sensitivity and around 81% specificity in cross-validation, and 80%/75% in the test set. No statistical method was used to predetermine the sample size, and group allocation was not hidden from the investigators. In validation, the model predicted ophthalmopathy progression with roughly 68% sensitivity and approximately 75% specificity; some 13 predicted patients were CT-confirmed with GO in a median of about 6.2 months. Most of the expanded thyroid clonotypes with a frequency above 0.001 were also detected in blood, and it was suggested that the thyroid immune response may be reflected by blood repertoires.

The hyperthyroidism patients were 18 to 65 years old and newly diagnosed, with a disease duration of less than 2 months. Patients with other autoimmune diseases, uncontrolled infections, pregnancy or lactation were excluded from the study. Diagnosis relied on clinical symptoms, serum thyroxine, TRAb, thyroid ultrasound and orbital computed tomography. Total RNA was extracted using Trizol reagent, and RNA quality was checked on an Agilent 2100 Bioanalyzer. For repertoire sequencing, TCR beta CDR3 regions were amplified from RNA transcripts. A first-round RT-PCR used HTBI primers with the Qiagen OneStep RT-PCR kit, followed by a second-round multiplex PCR, size selection and purification. The libraries underwent paired-end sequencing with 100 bp reads on an Illumina HiSeq2000. The authors processed their data as follows. SOAPnuke was used for read processing, and reads with adapters, uncalled bases, a mean Phred below 15, or no exact constant-primer or identifier match were discarded. High-quality paired reads were merged with COPE v1.2.5. Each unique nucleotide sequence was defined as a clonotype, and clonotypes were aligned to IMGT TRB V, D and J references with MiTCR v1.1. Only V-J combinations with frequency above 0.0001 were analysed, covering over 99% of repertoires. A TCR clonal expansion and chaos score per V-J combination was defined as the ratio of F50 clonal expansion to chaos observed in the TCRdist matrix. Features were reduced by Welch's t-statistics and random forest to approximately 12 V-J combinations, which fed a naive Bayes classifier. The Morisita-Horn index was used to measure how similar the thyroid and blood repertoires were. Clones were called with MiXCR by TCRdb after fastp trimmed the public reads at Q25, and only in-frame beta chains were retained. Rows are unified per CDR3 protein, each entry keeping the most common DNA and genes. Here the V and J calls rest on TCRdb's processing, not on the authors' analysis. This sample gives approximately 1.2 million distinct CDR3 sequences in total; less than 45% of them show up just once. In total, the top ten clones hold 8.5% to 14% of the sample.

This clonotype was seen once. No antigen is known for it. It has no much larger one-base neighbor in the sample; base qualities were not kept. Weak support is all one read offers. From the cysteine through the phenylalanine, the CDR3 covers 16 amino acids. CDR3 DNA only is kept here, 48 bases in frame from base 1. At the junction V is shortened by 6 bases and J by 4 bases, with 19 bases in between. CDR1 and CDR2 are drawn from the germline V gene: MGHDK, SYGVNS. The clonotype comes from an adult man with Graves' hyperthyroidism. The chain was built from TRBV25-1 and TRBJ1-5; TRBD1 could be the D gene, as 5 bases match. The sample was peripheral blood or thyroid tissue (not recorded which). The nucleotide sequence reads TGTGCCAGCAGACCGGGACCCCGTTATTATAATCAGCCCCAGCATTTT. Its protein is CASRPGPRYYNQPQHF.